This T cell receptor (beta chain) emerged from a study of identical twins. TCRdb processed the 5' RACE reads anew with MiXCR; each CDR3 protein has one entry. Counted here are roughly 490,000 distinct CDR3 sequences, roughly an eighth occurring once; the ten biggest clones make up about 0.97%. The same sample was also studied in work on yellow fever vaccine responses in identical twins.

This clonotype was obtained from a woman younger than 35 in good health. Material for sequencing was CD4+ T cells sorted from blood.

The CDR3 bases are TGTGCCACCAGCACCGTAGGACCACAGGGGGCGAGGGGAGAGCAGTACTTC. This encodes CATSTVGPQGARGEQYF. The chain joins TRBV15 to TRBJ2-7, with TRBD1 matching 9 bases. Germline V gene sequence: CDR1 LNHNV, CDR2 YYDKDF (reference sequence). Trimming cost V 4 bases and J 7 bases; bases outside gene matches: 17. The CDR3 runs 17 residues.